A selection of T cell receptor beta chains follows, all from one sample in a study of cytomegalovirus exposure and HLA in healthy donors. Clones were sequenced by immunoSEQ multiplex PCR, and TCRdb holds only the in-frame ones, with some missing. The table lists some 180,000 clones, roughly 79% of them singletons. Material: PBMCs. The source is a male donor in good health and CMV-seronegative. Each CDR3 is given with its conserved first and last residue. A D gene is named only where the DNA matches it firmly. Rows give clone size only sometimes, using once, few, many, or a class for an expanded clone.

j_call d_call clone_size v_call cdr3_nt cdr3_aa
TRBJ2-1 . . TRBV30 TGTGCCTGGAGTGTACTCCGGGGGAATGAGCAGTTCTTC CAWSVLRGNEQFF
TRBJ1-5 . . TRBV7-8 TGTGCCAGCAGCTCCCCGGGAGGGGGGGAGCCCCAGCATTTT CASSSPGGGEPQHF
TRBJ2-7 . few TRBV28 TGTGCCAGCAGTTTTTCACAGGGTACCTACGAGCAGTACTTC CASSFSQGTYEQYF
TRBJ2-2 TRBD1 . TRBV7-9 TGTGCCAGCAGCCACCGACAGGGGGCCGGGGAGCTGTTTTTT CASSHRQGAGELFF
TRBJ1-3 . . TRBV4-1 TGCGCCAGCAGCCAGATTCCACCGAGCTCTGGAAACACCATATATTTT CASSQIPPSSGNTIYF
TRBJ2-7 TRBD1 . TRBV27 TGTGCCAGCATCGACGTCGGACAGGGTTTCTACGAGCAGTACTTC CASIDVGQGFYEQYF
TRBJ1-5 TRBD1 . TRBV30 TGTGCCTGGAGTGTAGAATACAGGGGGCGTGGGCCCCAGCATTTT CAWSVEYRGRGPQHF
TRBJ1-1 . . TRBV6-1 TGTGCCAGCAGTGAACTAGGGGGAACTGAAGCTTTCTTT CASSELGGTEAFF
TRBJ1-1 . . TRBV11-2 TGTGCCAGCAGCTCCCGAATTTATCTCGGGGTCTCGAACACTGAAGCTTTCTTT CASSSRIYLGVSNTEAFF
TRBJ2-2 . . TRBV6-6 TGTGCCAGCAGCCAACTTCGAAGGGAGCTGTTTTTT CASSQLRRELFF
TRBJ2-3 TRBD2 . TRBV9 TGTGCCAGCAGCGTAGAGGGGGGTGGACTAGCGGGTACAGATACGCAGTATTTT CASSVEGGGLAGTDTQYF
TRBJ2-1 . . TRBV10-3 TGTGCCATCAGTGGGACAGTGAGCTCCTACAATGAGCAGTTCTTC CAISGTVSSYNEQFF
TRBJ1-5 TRBD1 . TRBV19 TGTGCCAGTAGTTTCAACAGGGGAAATCAGCCCCAGCATTTT CASSFNRGNQPQHF
TRBJ2-1 . . TRBV7-8 TGTGCCAGCAGCTCGGACTACTACAATGAGCAGTTCTTC CASSSDYYNEQFF
TRBJ2-1 TRBD1 . TRBV11-1 TGTGCCAGCAGCTTAGGGACAGGGCTTAGCTCCTACAATGAGCAGTTCTTC CASSLGTGLSSYNEQFF
TRBJ2-5 . once TRBV5-6 TGTGCCAGCAGCTTAAGGCGGGCGCGAGAGACCCAGTACTTC CASSLRRARETQYF
TRBJ2-3 TRBD1 . TRBV6-5 TGTGCCAGCAGTTTCGAACAGGGGGGAGATACGCAGTATTTT CASSFEQGGDTQYF
TRBJ1-5 . . TRBV30 TGTGCCTGGAGTGTACGAGGGAATTATCAGCCCCAGCATTTT CAWSVRGNYQPQHF
TRBJ2-2 . . TRBV5-1 TGCGCCAGCAACCTCGGAGGGTGGACAGGAGGGACCGGGGAGCTGTTTTTT CASNLGGWTGGTGELFF
TRBJ2-7 TRBD1 . TRBV5-1 TGCGCCAGCAGCCCGGCGACAGGGGGCCCATACGAGCAGTACTTC CASSPATGGPYEQYF
TRBJ2-2 TRBD2 once TRBV7-8 TGTGCCAGCAGCTCCTGGACTAGCGGTACGAACACCGGGGAGCTGTTTTTT CASSSWTSGTNTGELFF
TRBJ2-1 . . TRBV19 TGTGCCAGTAGTATGATTCAACTAGCCAATGAGCAGTTCTTC CASSMIQLANEQFF
TRBJ1-2 . . TRBV2 TGTGCCAGTCACCCGTTTACTGAGCAGGGCATCGGCTACACCTTC CASHPFTEQGIGYTF
TRBJ2-7 TRBD1 few TRBV7-9 TGTTCCAGCACCTCAGTAGGGGGACAGGGCTCCTACGAGCAGTACTTC CSSTSVGGQGSYEQYF
TRBJ2-7 . . TRBV30 TGTGCCTGGAACAGGGAAAAGAACGAGCAGTACTTC CAWNREKNEQYF
TRBJ1-2 . . TRBV11-2 TGTGCCAGCAGCTTAGAGTTCACAGCGGGTCATGGCTACACCTTC CASSLEFTAGHGYTF
TRBJ2-2 . . TRBV28 TGTGCCAGCAGTTTTGCGTACGGGGAGCTGTTTTTT CASSFAYGELFF